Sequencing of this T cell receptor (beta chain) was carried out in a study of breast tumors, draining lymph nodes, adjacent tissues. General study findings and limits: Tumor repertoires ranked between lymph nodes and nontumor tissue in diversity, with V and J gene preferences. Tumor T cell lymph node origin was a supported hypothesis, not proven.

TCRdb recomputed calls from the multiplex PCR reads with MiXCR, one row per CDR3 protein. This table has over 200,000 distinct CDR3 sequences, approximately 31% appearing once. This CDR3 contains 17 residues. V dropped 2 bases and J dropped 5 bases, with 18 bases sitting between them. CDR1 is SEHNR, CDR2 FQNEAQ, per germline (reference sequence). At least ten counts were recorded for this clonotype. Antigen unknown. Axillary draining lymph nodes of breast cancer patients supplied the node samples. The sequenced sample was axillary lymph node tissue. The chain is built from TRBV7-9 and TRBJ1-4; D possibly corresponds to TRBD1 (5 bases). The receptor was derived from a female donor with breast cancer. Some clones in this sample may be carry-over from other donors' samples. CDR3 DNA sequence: TGTGCCAGCAGCTTATTGCCAGGTTCGGGACTAAATGAAAAACTGTTTTTT. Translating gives CASSLLPGSGLNEKLFF.